The 8 T cell receptor beta chains reported below all come from one sample, sequenced in a study of blood T cell repertoires in COVID-19. Repertoires were generated with immunoSEQ multiplex PCR, while TCRdb's copy carries only in-frame clones and drops some. This table holds about 75,000 clones, 79% found once. What was sequenced was peripheral blood. Receptors originate from a woman of 80 years or more with active or convalescent COVID-19.

This chain links TRBV12-3 or TRBV12-4 with TRBJ2-7; D unclear. The CDR3 runs 13 residues. Trimming removed 3 bases at V and 0 bases at J, with 6 bases between. This chain's CDR3 is CASSLAFSYEQYF. DNA for the CDR3: TGTGCCAGCAGTTTGGCCTTCTCCTACGAGCAGTACTTC.

The chain couples TRBV27 to TRBJ2-7; 7 bases are a match to TRBD1. Germline lookup yields CDR1 MNHEY and CDR2 SMNVEV (reference sequence). The CDR3 length is 15 residues. V lost 6 bases and J lost 2; bases outside the gene matches: 10. The DNA of the CDR3 is TGTGCCAGCAGCTCCTCCAGGGGGTGGACCTACGAGCAGTACTTC. It yields the protein CASSSSRGWTYEQYF.

This chain joins TRBV9 and TRBJ2-1; D is uncertain. V was pared by 0 bases and J by 3 bases, with 7 bases between. This CDR3 is built from 14 residues. Germline CDR1 SGDLS, CDR2 YYNGEE. The CDR3 loop reads CASSVDNSYNEQFF. The CDR3 DNA is TGTGCCAGCAGCGTAGATAACAGCTACAATGAGCAGTTCTTC.

V gene TRBV28 combines with J gene TRBJ1-2; D remains unclear. The germline V and J ends were trimmed by 6 bases and 1 base, with 12 bases remaining between them. Germline V gene sequence: CDR1 MDHEN, CDR2 SYDVKM. The CDR3 is made up of 14 amino acids. The CDR3 is CASSTGSFNYGYTF. DNA of the CDR3: TGTGCCAGCAGCACCGGTAGCTTTAACTATGGCTACACCTTC.

The rearrangement links TRBV7-8 to TRBJ1-2, with 11 bases lining up with TRBD1. V dropped 6 bases and J dropped 3; count of bases not matched to a gene: 6. CDR1 is SGHVS and CDR2 is FQNEAQ in the germline V gene. This CDR3 contains 15 residues. CDR3 DNA: TGTGCCAGCAGATCCGCGGGACAGGGGGACTATGGCTACACCTTC. Translated: CASRSAGQGDYGYTF.

The chain joins TRBV7-9 to TRBJ1-1, with D tentatively TRBD1 (6 bases). Germline V gene lookup returns CDR1 SEHNR and CDR2 FQNEAQ (reference sequence). This CDR3 contains 11 residues. Trimming removed 3 bases at V and 10 bases at J, with 9 bases between. DNA of the CDR3: TGTGCCAGCAGCTTCAGGGGTACAGCTTTCTTT. It encodes CASSFRGTAFF.

V is TRBV7-9 and J is TRBJ1-6; tentative D call: TRBD1 (6 bases). The V gene's germline CDR1 is SEHNR and CDR2 FQNEAQ (reference sequence). The ends were cut back, 5 bases at V and 6 bases at J, with 14 bases in the middle. This CDR3 spans 15 amino acids. CDR3 in amino acids: CASSTEQGSNSPLHF. Here the CDR3 DNA reads TGTGCCAGCAGCACAGAACAGGGATCTAATTCACCCCTCCACTTT.

The V and J genes are TRBV19 and TRBJ1-2; maybe TRBD1 (6 bases). The CDR3 extends over 14 amino acids. CDR1 is LNHDA and CDR2 is SQIVND in the germline V gene (reference sequence). V lost 4 bases, J lost 5 bases, and 14 bases lay in between. CDR3 protein: CASSTRQVRYGYTF. The CDR3 DNA reads as TGTGCCAGTAGTACCCGACAGGTTAGATATGGCTACACCTTC.